This T cell receptor (beta chain) is drawn from a study of blood T cell repertoires in COVID-19. Authors' data handling: Amplified reference gene primers provided the basis for estimating nucleated cell counts. Sequencing used immunoSEQ multiplex PCR; TCRdb keeps in-frame clones, though not all of them. That table supplies the V and J calls and clone size; D and trimming were determined from the DNA. The sample lists 330,000 or so clones; roughly 87% were seen once. Sequencing input: peripheral blood. This receptor was taken from a man aged 30-40 years with COVID-19, enrolled during active disease.

The CDR3: CASSESLGGGSYEQYF. As DNA, the CDR3 is TGTGCCAGCAGTGAATCTTTAGGCGGGGGCTCCTACGAGCAGTACTTC. This sequence joins TRBV25-1 and TRBJ2-7; 7 bases match TRBD2. The CDR3 sequence is 16 residues long. Germline trimming cut 1 base from V and 0 bases from J; bases unmatched to any gene: 6. Germline-derived CDR1 and CDR2 are MGHDK and SYGVNS.